These 26 T cell receptor beta chains were sequenced from one sample in a study of T cell responses to AZD1222 COVID-19 vaccine. Data came from immunoSEQ multiplex PCR; TCRdb stores just in-frame clones and leaves some out. The sample holds nearly 110,000 clones, more than 70% seen once. The sample in question was peripheral blood, obtained on day 0 of AZD1222 vaccination. These receptors were taken from an adult in good health.

This chain uses TRBV5-4 with TRBJ2-7, with 10 bases lining up with TRBD2. V was pared by 4 bases and J by 3 bases, with 7 bases of the junction left unmatched. The CDR3 extends over 15 amino acids. From germline, CDR1 is SGHNT and CDR2 YYREEE (reference sequence). The CDR3 reads CASSTKAGGFYEQYF. Written as DNA, the CDR3 is TGTGCCAGCAGCACCAAAGCGGGAGGGTTCTACGAGCAGTACTTC.

The rearrangement links TRBV6-5 to TRBJ1-1; maybe TRBD1 (6 bases). CDR3 length: 13 residues. V was cut by 7 bases and J by 2 bases, with 11 bases left in between. Per germline, CDR1 MNHEY and CDR2 SVGAGI. The CDR3 nucleotides read TGTGCCAGCAAGACAGGAATAAACACTGAAGCTTTCTTT. Translation: CASKTGINTEAFF.

The chain recombines TRBV24-1 with TRBJ1-1; D unclear. Trimming removed 4 bases from V and 2 bases from J, with 4 bases in between. This CDR3 has 12 residues. Germline loops: CDR1 KGHDR, CDR2 SFDVKD. The CDR3 DNA reads as TGTGCCACCAGTGACCCAAACACTGAAGCTTTCTTT. Translated, it gives CATSDPNTEAFF.

V usage is TRBV10-3 and J usage is TRBJ2-3; unclear D gene. The CDR3 covers 15 residues. The germline V gene encodes CDR1 ENHRY and CDR2 SYGVKD. The germline V and J ends were trimmed by 6 bases and 2 bases, with 15 bases remaining between them. CDR3 coding DNA: TGTGCCATCAGAGCAACCGGTGGGTACACAGATACGCAGTATTTT. Translated: CAIRATGGYTDTQYF.

This clone was detected a few times. The rearrangement joins TRBV25-1 to TRBJ2-2, with 8 nucleotides matching TRBD2. Germline CDR1 is MGHDK and CDR2 is SYGVNS. Trimming at V came to 3 bases and at J to 3 bases, leaving 0 bases not matched to a gene. The length of the CDR3 is 14 residues. CDR3 sequence reads: CASSDGRDTGELFF. The CDR3 DNA reads as TGTGCCAGCAGTGACGGGAGGGACACCGGGGAGCTGTTTTTT.

The chain carries TRBV27 and TRBJ2-1; 9 nucleotides agree with TRBD2. J lost 2 bases, V lost 3 bases, and 8 bases had no gene match. Germline V lookup: CDR1 MNHEY, CDR2 SMNVEV (reference sequence). The CDR3 spans 17 residues. The CDR3 spells CASSFRGAGGPYNEQFF. CDR3 sequence (DNA): TGTGCCAGCAGTTTCCGCGGGGCGGGGGGGCCCTACAATGAGCAGTTCTTC.

The V gene is TRBV5-1, the J gene TRBJ1-2; D unresolved. Deletions cut 4 bases from V and 5 bases from J, with 12 bases between. The CDR3 extends over 13 amino acids. The V gene's germline CDR1 is SGHRS and CDR2 YFSETQ. CDR3 amino acids: CASSPDGGYGYTF. The CDR3 coding sequence is TGCGCCAGCAGCCCGGACGGTGGATATGGCTACACCTTC.

This chain connects TRBV7-3 to TRBJ2-1; weak D call: TRBD2 (7 bases). The length of the CDR3 is 15 residues. Looked up from germline, CDR1 is SGHTA and CDR2 is FQGTGA. V shed 4 bases and J shed 10 bases, with 20 bases lying between them. Written as DNA, the CDR3 is TGTGCCAGCAGCTGGTTCCCCGGGGGGCGCGCAGAGCAGTTCTTC. This codes for CASSWFPGGRAEQFF.

This sequence joins TRBV7-3 and TRBJ2-1; a possible D gene is TRBD2 (6 bases). V was shortened by 2 bases and J by 4 bases, with 12 bases between the two germline ends. CDR1 and CDR2 from the germline V gene are SGHTA and FQGTGA. CDR3 length: 15 residues. The CDR3 DNA sequence: TGTGCCAGCAGCTTAGCCGGACTAACATACAATGAGCAGTTCTTC. Translation: CASSLAGLTYNEQFF.

The chain recombines TRBV30 with TRBJ1-4; D call uncertain. Germline V gives CDR1 GTSNPN, CDR2 SVGIG (reference sequence). The ends were cut back, 5 bases at V and 5 bases at J, with 6 bases in the middle. The length of the CDR3 is 11 residues. CDR3 sequence (DNA): TGTGCCTGGGAGAGAAATGAAAAACTGTTTTTT. Translating it yields CAWERNEKLFF. Full variable domain (outside the CDR3, taken from reference TRBV30 and TRBJ1-4): SQTIHQWPATLVQPVGSPLSLECTVEGTSNPNLYWYRQAAGRGLQLLFYSVGIGQISSEVPQNLSASRPQDRQFILSSKKLLLSDSGFYLCAWERNEKLFFGSGTQLSVL.

The sample holds a few counts of this clone. The V gene is TRBV9, the J gene TRBJ1-5, with a tentative D call TRBD1 (5 bases). CDR1 SGDLS and CDR2 YYNGEE come from the germline V gene. The CDR3 covers 12 residues. Trimming took 3 bases from V and 9 from J, leaving 10 bases between them. Here the CDR3 DNA reads TGTGCCAGCAGCGCTGATAGGGGGCCCCAGCATTTT. This sequence encodes CASSADRGPQHF.

This chain joins TRBV9 and TRBJ1-2; tentative D call: TRBD1 (6 bases). Deletions cut 0 bases from V and 3 bases from J, with 9 bases between. From germline, CDR1 is SGDLS and CDR2 YYNGEE. The CDR3 has 14 amino acids. The CDR3 region has the DNA TGTGCCAGCAGCGTAGGCGCAGGGGACTATGGCTACACCTTC. It yields the protein CASSVGAGDYGYTF.

The CDR3: CASSPVTGEQFF. The CDR3 DNA is TGTGCCAGCAGCCCAGTGACAGGTGAGCAGTTCTTC. The V and J genes are TRBV7-3 and TRBJ2-1; the D gene is possibly TRBD1 (6 bases). V was shortened by 5 bases and J by 9 bases, with 11 bases between the two germline ends. Germline V gene data show CDR1 as SGHTA and CDR2 as FQGTGA. The CDR3 runs 12 residues. Filled out from reference TRBV7-3 and TRBJ2-1, the complete variable domain reads GAGVSQTPSNKVTEKGKYVELRCDPISGHTALYWYRQSLGQGPEFLIYFQGTGAADDSGLPNDRFFAVRPEGSVSTLKIQRTERGDSAVYLCASSPVTGEQFFGPGTRLTVL.

The V and J genes are TRBV6-5 and TRBJ2-5; perhaps TRBD2 as D (6 bases). The ends were cut back, 6 bases at V and 4 bases at J, with 18 bases in the middle. The CDR3 length is 15 residues. From germline, CDR1 is MNHEY and CDR2 SVGAGI. CDR3 loop: CASSTGTSGAETQYF. CDR3 coding DNA: TGTGCCAGCAGCACCGGGACTTCGGGCGCAGAGACCCAGTACTTC.

This clone was detected a few times. This chain links TRBV29-1 with TRBJ1-1; possibly TRBD1 for D (6 bases). V lost 6 bases to trimming and J lost 7 bases, with 21 bases between them. CDR1 is SQVTM, CDR2 ANQGSEA, per germline. CDR3 length: 14 amino acids. CDR3 coding DNA: TGCAGCGTGAAACCGACAGGTTTTTTAATTGAAGCTTTCTTT. Translation gives CSVKPTGFLIEAFF.

The rearrangement joins TRBV29-1 to TRBJ2-1, with TRBD2 identical over 8 bases. This CDR3 is 13 amino acids long. Trimming took 5 bases from V and 4 from J; bases not matched to a gene: 4. CDR1 is SQVTM, CDR2 ANQGSEA, per germline. Here the CDR3 reads CSVRREVYNEQFF. CDR3 bases: TGCAGCGTTAGGCGGGAGGTGTACAATGAGCAGTTCTTC.

The rearrangement joins TRBV18 to TRBJ1-2; D gene unclear. CDR3 length: 15 amino acids. Germline V gives CDR1 KGHSH, CDR2 LQKENI. V lost 3 bases and J 4 bases, leaving 15 bases between the germline ends. The CDR3 loop reads CASSPAMGLSYGYTF. CDR3 in DNA: TGTGCCAGCTCACCCGCCATGGGATTATCCTATGGCTACACCTTC.

The chain combines TRBV6-4 with TRBJ2-1; 11 bases are shared with TRBD2. Per the germline V gene, CDR1 is MRHNA and CDR2 is SNTAGT. This CDR3 is 16 amino acids long. The junction had 3 bases not matched to a gene; V was cut back by 1 base and J by 4 bases. This chain's CDR3 is CASSDYSGRGYNEQFF. For the CDR3, the DNA is TGTGCCAGCAGTGACTATAGCGGGAGGGGGTACAATGAGCAGTTCTTC.

This clone was seen a single time. In nucleotides, the CDR3 is TGTGCCAGCAGCTTGCAACAGGGGGCCGGAATTCAGTACTTC. Amino acids: CASSLQQGAGIQYF. The gene calls are TRBV7-9 and TRBJ2-4; 9 bases match TRBD1. The length of the CDR3 is 14 residues. Germline CDR1 and CDR2: SEHNR and FQNEAQ (reference sequence). V lost 3 bases and J lost 10; bases outside the gene matches: 7.

V is TRBV5-4 and J is TRBJ2-1; the D call may be TRBD1 or TRBD2 (5 bases each). Germline V CDR1 and CDR2: SGHNT, YYREEE (reference sequence). The V and J ends lost 5 bases and 9 bases respectively, with 27 bases between them. The CDR3 runs 17 residues. CDR3 in amino acids: CASSSLGRAFPRGEQFF. CDR3 coding DNA: TGTGCCAGCAGTTCTCTCGGGCGGGCCTTTCCTAGGGGTGAGCAGTTCTTC. The full variable domain, rest sourced from reference TRBV5-4 and TRBJ2-1, is ETGVTQSPTHLIKTRGQQVTLRCSSQSGHNTVSWYQQALGQGPQFIFQYYREEENGRGNFPPRFSGLQFPNYSSELNVNALELDDSALYLCASSSLGRAFPRGEQFFGPGTRLTVL.

This clone has just a few counts. The chain recombines TRBV28 with TRBJ1-5; D is perhaps TRBD1 (6 bases). V lost 6 bases, J lost 2 bases, and 17 bases lay in between. Germline CDR1 MDHEN, CDR2 SYDVKM. CDR3 length equals 16 residues. The CDR3 nucleotides are TGTGCCAGCAGAAAAGACAGGCAGGTACGCAATCAGCCCCAGCATTTT. Translated, it gives CASRKDRQVRNQPQHF.

J is TRBJ1-1 and V is TRBV3-1 (or the pseudogene TRBV3-2); perhaps TRBD1 as D (6 bases). Germline V lookup: CDR1 LGHDT, CDR2 YNNKEL (reference sequence). The CDR3 contains 16 residues. The V and J ends lost 4 bases and 3 bases respectively, with 18 bases between them. The CDR3 sequence: CASSLLGGAGHTEAFF. Written as DNA, the CDR3 is TGTGCCAGCAGCCTCCTCGGGGGGGCCGGGCACACTGAAGCTTTCTTT.

This chain connects TRBV28 to TRBJ1-2; 8 bases line up with TRBD1. The CDR3 extends over 16 amino acids. CDR1 and CDR2 from the germline V gene are MDHEN and SYDVKM. Trimming took 5 bases from V and 7 from J; bases not matched to a gene: 15. DNA for the CDR3: TGTGCCAGCAGTGTGCCGGACAGGGCGACCTATGGTGGCTACACCTTC. This gives the protein CASSVPDRATYGGYTF.

The chain links TRBV28 to TRBJ2-7; 12 bases are shared with TRBD1. This CDR3 contains 16 residues. The germline gives CDR1 MDHEN, CDR2 SYDVKM. The J segment lost 6 bases and the V segment lost 10 bases, leaving 16 bases of the junction unmatched. The CDR3 region is CAISGTGGYRGREQYF. CDR3 bases: TGTGCCATCTCCGGGACAGGGGGCTACAGGGGCCGCGAGCAGTACTTC.

This clone was counted between two and nine times. The chain joins TRBV29-1 to TRBJ1-5; D remains ambiguous. The CDR3 has 13 amino acids. The V end lost 3 bases, the J end lost 2 bases, and 8 bases lay between the germline ends. CDR1 and CDR2 from the germline V gene are SQVTM and ANQGSEA. The CDR3 nucleotides read TGCAGCGTTGAGGTACATGGCAATCAGCCCCAGCATTTT. It yields the protein CSVEVHGNQPQHF. The whole variable domain, remainder taken from reference TRBV29-1 and TRBJ1-5, is SAVISQKPSRDICQRGTSLTIQCQVDSQVTMMFWYRQQPGQSLTLIATANQGSEATYESGFVIDKFPISRPNLTFSTLTVSNMSPEDSSIYLCSVEVHGNQPQHFGDGTRLSIL.

This clone was counted a single time. The chain links TRBV11-3 to TRBJ1-1, with no clear D. Germline lookup yields CDR1 SGHNT and CDR2 YENEEA. Trimming cost V 5 bases and J 1 base, with 5 bases left between them. This CDR3 spans 12 amino acids. CDR3 DNA sequence: TGTGCCAGCAGCACATCGAACACTGAAGCTTTCTTT. It specifies CASSTSNTEAFF. The entire variable domain, with the rest obtained from reference TRBV11-3 and TRBJ1-1, is as follows: EAGVVQSPRYKIIEKKQPVAFWCNPISGHNTLYWYLQNLGQGPELLIRYENEEAVDDSQLPKDRFSAERLKGVDSTLKIQPAELGDSAVYLCASSTSNTEAFFGQGTRLTVV.